The 18 T cell receptor beta chains below all came from one sample that was sequenced in a study of graft-versus-host responses after intestinal transplantation. Antigen specificity for these receptors is unknown. The table came from immunoSEQ multiplex PCR; TCRdb's copy has only in-frame clones and leaves some out. This table has 70,000 or so clones, under 90% appearing once. Sequencing used unstimulated CD4+ T cells sorted from spleen or lymph node cells, obtained before transplant. These receptors were collected from a human donor who was the organ donor for an intestinal transplant.

V gene TRBV28 combines with J gene TRBJ1-5, with a tentative D call TRBD1 (5 bases). V lost 6 bases to trimming and J lost 5 bases, with 14 bases between them. Per the germline V gene, CDR1 is MDHEN and CDR2 is SYDVKM. CDR3 length equals 14 residues. The CDR3 is CASSLDTLDQPQHF. CDR3 coding DNA: TGTGCCAGCAGCCTGGACACCCTTGATCAGCCCCAGCATTTT.

The gene calls are TRBV28 and TRBJ2-1; 7 positions match TRBD1. Unmatched junction bases numbered 7, after V lost 5 bases and J lost 6 bases. The CDR3 is 14 residues long. CDR1 MDHEN and CDR2 SYDVKM come from the germline V gene. The CDR3 spells CASSTGQSPNEQFF. In DNA, the CDR3 is TGTGCCAGCAGTACGGGACAGTCCCCCAATGAGCAGTTCTTC.

The chain links TRBV28 to TRBJ1-6; 11 bases line up with TRBD1. Trimming at V came to 5 bases and at J to 4 bases, leaving 7 bases not matched to a gene. Germline V gene lookup returns CDR1 MDHEN and CDR2 SYDVKM. This CDR3 has 17 amino acids. CDR3 amino acids: CASSKDRGQGYNSPLHF. The CDR3 DNA reads as TGTGCCAGCAGTAAGGACAGGGGGCAGGGATATAATTCACCCCTCCACTTT.

J is TRBJ2-5 and V is TRBV7-6, with a weak D call TRBD1 (6 bases). The CDR3 has 15 residues. Trimming removed 1 base from V and 1 base from J, with 10 bases in between. CDR1 and CDR2 from the germline V gene are SGHVS and FNYEAQ. CDR3 coding DNA: TGTGCCAGCAGCTTAGTTGCAGGGGCCCAAGAGACCCAGTACTTC. This translates into CASSLVAGAQETQYF.

The chain combines TRBV5-1 with TRBJ1-4, with D perhaps matching TRBD1 (5 bases). Trimming removed 0 bases from V and 8 bases from J, with 11 bases in between. The CDR3 contains 14 residues. CDR1 is SGHRS, CDR2 YFSETQ, per germline. The CDR3 DNA sequence: TGCGCCAGCAGCTTGGGGGGGGACCTAGAAAAACTGTTTTTT. Its protein is CASSLGGDLEKLFF.

This rearrangement joins TRBV5-1 to TRBJ1-6; TRBD1 matches 9 bases. The CDR3 loop spans 16 amino acids. Germline CDR1 and CDR2: SGHRS and YFSETQ. The V gene end was trimmed by 3 bases and the J gene end by 10 bases; junction bases not matched to a gene: 11. Written as DNA, the CDR3 is TGCGCCAGCAGCTCGAAAGGACAGGGGATAGGGTCACCCCTCCACTTT. Its translation is CASSSKGQGIGSPLHF. The full variable domain, its missing parts supplied by reference TRBV5-1 and TRBJ1-6, is KAGVTQTPRYLIKTRGQQVTLSCSPISGHRSVSWYQQTPGQGLQFLFEYFSETQRNKGNFPGRFSGRQFSNSRSEMNVSTLELGDSALYLCASSSKGQGIGSPLHFGNGTRLTVT.

The gene calls are TRBV9 and TRBJ2-3; 9 bases line up with TRBD2. Germline trimming cut 4 bases from V and 2 bases from J; bases unmatched to any gene: 8. The CDR3 spans 16 residues. Germline V gives CDR1 SGDLS, CDR2 YYNGEE. CDR3 DNA sequence: TGTGCCAGCAGCCGATTAAGCGGGGGGAACACAGATACGCAGTATTTT. Amino acid sequence: CASSRLSGGNTDTQYF.

The chain's CDR3 is CASSQDPREGQPQHF. The CDR3, as DNA: TGCGCCAGCAGCCAAGATCCCCGGGAAGGTCAGCCCCAGCATTTT. V usage is TRBV4-3 and J usage is TRBJ1-5; D ambiguous. V lost 0 bases and J lost 6, with 12 bases in between. Looked up from germline, CDR1 is LGHNA and CDR2 is YSLEER. This CDR3 is 15 amino acids long.

The DNA for the CDR3 is TGTGCCAGCAGCCCACAGGGACAGGCCAACAATGAGCAGTTCTTC. It encodes CASSPQGQANNEQFF. V usage is TRBV7-3 and J usage is TRBJ2-1; 8 bases fit TRBD1. The CDR3 has 15 residues. From germline, CDR1 is SGHTA and CDR2 FQGTGA. Germline trimming cut 5 bases from V and 5 bases from J; bases unmatched to any gene: 8.

This clone was counted a few times. The V call is TRBV11-2, the J call TRBJ1-5, with 7 bases matching TRBD1. Trimming at V came to 1 base and at J to 0 bases, leaving 6 bases not matched to a gene. The germline CDR1 and CDR2 sequences are SGHAT and FQNNGV. This CDR3 has 17 residues. This chain's CDR3 is CASSLVGGSDSNQPQHF. CDR3 nucleotides: TGTGCCAGCAGCTTAGTAGGGGGCAGCGATAGCAATCAGCCCCAGCATTTT. Full variable domain (rest looked up from reference TRBV11-2 and TRBJ1-5): EAGVAQSPRYKIIEKRQSVAFWCNPISGHATLYWYQQILGQGPKLLIQFQNNGVVDDSQLPKDRFSAERLKGVDSTLKIQPAKLEDSAVYLCASSLVGGSDSNQPQHFGDGTRLSIL.

V usage is TRBV19 and J usage is TRBJ1-5, with TRBD1 matching over 7 bases. From germline, CDR1 is LNHDA and CDR2 SQIVND (reference sequence). V lost 7 bases, J lost 3 bases, and 6 bases stayed unmatched. The CDR3 is 14 amino acids. The CDR3 loop reads CASTSTGYNQPQHF. CDR3 coding DNA: TGTGCCAGTACCTCGACAGGGTACAATCAGCCCCAGCATTTT.

This rearrangement joins TRBV5-1 to TRBJ2-2; 8 bases agree with TRBD1. The CDR3 sequence is 15 residues long. J gave up 6 bases and V 3 bases, and 7 bases lay outside the gene matches. The germline V gene has CDR1 SGHRS and CDR2 YFSETQ. In DNA, the CDR3 is TGCGCCAGCAGCTCGCAGACAGGGGCGGCCGGGGAGCTGTTTTTT. This sequence encodes CASSSQTGAAGELFF.

This clone was detected once. The rearrangement links TRBV6-5 to TRBJ1-2; TRBD1 aligns across 9 bases. Germline CDR1 MNHEY, CDR2 SVGAGI. The CDR3 runs to 15 residues. The V segment lost 6 bases and the J segment 2 bases; nucleotides outside the gene matches: 7. This CDR3 reads CASSRTGDGNYGYTF. For the CDR3, the DNA is TGTGCCAGCAGCCGGACAGGGGATGGGAACTATGGCTACACCTTC.

Only one count was recorded for this clone. The V gene is TRBV6-1, the J gene TRBJ2-5; unclear D gene. Germline assignment: CDR1 MNHNS and CDR2 SASEGT. V dropped 11 bases and J dropped 6 bases, with 13 bases sitting between them. The CDR3 runs to 11 residues. The CDR3 region is CAYSSLQTQYF. In DNA form, the CDR3 reads TGTGCCTACAGCTCCCTGCAGACCCAGTACTTC.

The chain employs TRBV6-6 and TRBJ2-5, with 7 bases identical to TRBD1. CDR1 and CDR2 from the germline V gene are MNHNY and SVGAGI (reference sequence). The trim removed 4 bases at V and 5 bases at J, leaving 1 base unmatched. The CDR3 runs to 12 residues. CDR3 protein: CASSLDRETQYF. In DNA form, the CDR3 reads TGTGCCAGCAGTTTGGACAGGGAGACCCAGTACTTC.

The chain recombines TRBV4-3 with TRBJ1-5; no clear D. This CDR3 region has 15 residues. V was clipped by 0 bases and J by 6 bases, with 12 bases between them. Per the germline V gene, CDR1 is LGHNA and CDR2 is YSLEER. CDR3 loop: CASSQDGGRLQPQHF. The CDR3 DNA is TGCGCCAGCAGCCAAGATGGAGGCAGACTTCAGCCCCAGCATTTT.

This clone appeared a single time. The V call is TRBV15, the J call TRBJ1-2; perhaps TRBD1 as D (6 bases). Trimming stripped 3 bases from V and 4 bases from J, with 18 bases between. The germline gives CDR1 LNHNV, CDR2 YYDKDF (reference sequence). The CDR3 contains 16 residues. DNA for the CDR3: TGTGCCACCAGCAGTCGAGGCGGGGGCGCCAGCTATGGCTACACCTTC. Its translation: CATSSRGGGASYGYTF.

This chain uses TRBV10-3 with TRBJ1-5, with 9 positions matching TRBD1. The germline CDR1 and CDR2 sequences are ENHRY and SYGVKD. With V trimmed by 2 bases and J by 2 bases, 4 bases remained unmatched. This CDR3 is 16 amino acids long. Here the CDR3 DNA reads TGTGCCATCAGTGAGACAGGGGGCTCGGGCAATCAGCCCCAGCATTTT. Its protein product is CAISETGGSGNQPQHF.